The source of this TCR beta chain is a study of siplizumab effects on memory and regulatory T cells. The study's findings and limits: Siplizumab produced a significant drop in alloreactive sequences attributable to unstimulated CD4+ memory cells. Naive T cells were seemingly more diverse than memory cells, and major contributions to the alloresponse seemed to be made by them. Controls had more than 25% Treg-derived mappable alloreactive CD4+ clones on average, versus approximately 69% with siplizumab.

Clones were sequenced by immunoSEQ multiplex PCR, and TCRdb holds only the in-frame ones, with some missing. The table shows about 100,000 clones, with about 95% occurring only once. Notes on this clone: The antigen remains undetermined. At the DNA level, this CDR3 is encoded by other sequences in the same sample as well.

Looked up from germline, CDR1 is SGHTA and CDR2 is FQGTGA. Trimming took off 5 bases at V and 6 bases at J, with 7 bases between the two ends. The CDR3 is 12 residues long. The specimen sequenced was non-Treg CD4+ T cells sorted from blood. The chain uses TRBV7-3 and TRBJ2-2; D is undetermined. The receptor's source is a human donor in good health. The CDR3: CASSSYSGELFF. Written as DNA, the CDR3 is TGTGCCAGCAGCAGCTACTCCGGGGAGCTGTTTTTT.